This TCR beta chain was observed in a study of T cell responses to AZD1222 COVID-19 vaccine. The CDR3 extends over 15 amino acids. Germline trimming cut 5 bases from V and 3 bases from J; bases unmatched to any gene: 7. Germline V lookup: CDR1 SGDLS, CDR2 YYNGEE. Points from the study as a whole: Seropositivity was recorded at baseline in only a handful of AZD1222 recipients.

A remark on this clone: Its antigen is not known.

The method was immunoSEQ multiplex PCR; TCRdb's version includes in-frame clones alone and lacks a portion of them. The sample carries 95,000 to 100,000 clones, around 85% recorded once. The TCR sequence derives from an adult who received the AZD1222 COVID-19 vaccine. The chain recombines TRBV9 with TRBJ2-3, with 9 bases fitting TRBD2. Sequences were derived from peripheral blood, sampled 28 days after the second AZD1222 dose. The DNA of the CDR3 is TGTGCCAGCAGTCGTGATACTAGCGGGACAGATACGCAGTATTTT. Translation: CASSRDTSGTDTQYF.